This note documents a single T cell receptor beta chain sequence. Its antigen is unidentified. V shed 3 bases and J 8 bases; nucleotides not matched to a gene: 3. The CDR3 consists of 15 residues. Germline loops: CDR1 SNHLY, CDR2 FYNNEI. 13 Jbeta primers and 60 Vbeta primers were used for the PCR. Sequenced by immunoSEQ multiplex PCR; TCRdb stores in-frame clones only, minus some. The sample holds roughly 40,000 clones. The data belong to a study of cytomegalovirus exposure and HLA in healthy donors. Study-level findings and limits: Researchers had no immune exposure information except CMV serostatus available.

Source material: PBMCs. The rearrangement links TRBV2 to TRBJ2-1; 14 nucleotides align to TRBD2. The TCR sequence derives from a male donor in good health and CMV-seronegative. The CDR3 region has the DNA TGTGCCAGCAGTGACGGACTAGCGGGAGGCGATGAGCAGTTCTTC. Translated: CASSDGLAGGDEQFF. Using reference TRBV2 and TRBJ2-1 for the parts outside the CDR3, the full variable domain is EPEVTQTPSHQVTQMGQEVILRCVPISNHLYFYWYRQILGQKVEFLVSFYNNEISEKSEIFDDQFSVERPDGSNFTLKIRSTKLEDSAMYFCASSDGLAGGDEQFFGPGTRLTVL.